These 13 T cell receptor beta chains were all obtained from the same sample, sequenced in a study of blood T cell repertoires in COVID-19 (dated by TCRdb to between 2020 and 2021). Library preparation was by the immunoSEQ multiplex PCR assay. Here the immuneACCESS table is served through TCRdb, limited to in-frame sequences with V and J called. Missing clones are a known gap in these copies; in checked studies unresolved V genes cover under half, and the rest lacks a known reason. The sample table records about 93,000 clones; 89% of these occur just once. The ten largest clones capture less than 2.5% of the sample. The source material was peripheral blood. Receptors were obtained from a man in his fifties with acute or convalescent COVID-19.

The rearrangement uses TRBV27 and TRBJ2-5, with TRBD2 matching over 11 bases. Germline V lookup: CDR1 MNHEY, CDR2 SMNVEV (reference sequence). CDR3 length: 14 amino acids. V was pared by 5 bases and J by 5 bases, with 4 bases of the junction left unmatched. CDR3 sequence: CASSGWTSGETQYF. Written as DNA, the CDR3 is TGTGCCAGCAGTGGCTGGACTAGCGGGGAGACCCAGTACTTC.

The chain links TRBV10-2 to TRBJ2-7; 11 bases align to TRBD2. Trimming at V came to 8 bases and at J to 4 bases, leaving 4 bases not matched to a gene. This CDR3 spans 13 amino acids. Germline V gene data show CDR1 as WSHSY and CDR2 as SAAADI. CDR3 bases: TGCGCCAGCTCCACTAGCGGGAGATACGAGCAGTACTTC. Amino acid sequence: CASSTSGRYEQYF.

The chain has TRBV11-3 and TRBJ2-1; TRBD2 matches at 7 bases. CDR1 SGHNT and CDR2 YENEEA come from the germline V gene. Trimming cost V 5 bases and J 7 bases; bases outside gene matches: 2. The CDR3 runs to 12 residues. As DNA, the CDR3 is TGTGCCAGCAGCGGCGGGGGAAATGAGCAGTTCTTC. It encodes CASSGGGNEQFF.

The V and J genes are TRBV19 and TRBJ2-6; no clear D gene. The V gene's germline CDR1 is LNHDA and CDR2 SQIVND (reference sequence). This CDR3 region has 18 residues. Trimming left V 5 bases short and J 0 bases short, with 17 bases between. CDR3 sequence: CASSVPPYEASGANVLTF. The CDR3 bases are TGTGCCAGTAGTGTTCCCCCGTACGAGGCCTCTGGGGCCAACGTCCTGACTTTC.

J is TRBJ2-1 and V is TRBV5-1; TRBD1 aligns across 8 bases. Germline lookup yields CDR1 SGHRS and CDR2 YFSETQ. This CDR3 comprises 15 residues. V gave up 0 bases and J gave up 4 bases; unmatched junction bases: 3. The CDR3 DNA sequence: TGCGCCAGCAGCTTGGGCAGGGGGCGTTACAATGAGCAGTTCTTC. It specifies CASSLGRGRYNEQFF.

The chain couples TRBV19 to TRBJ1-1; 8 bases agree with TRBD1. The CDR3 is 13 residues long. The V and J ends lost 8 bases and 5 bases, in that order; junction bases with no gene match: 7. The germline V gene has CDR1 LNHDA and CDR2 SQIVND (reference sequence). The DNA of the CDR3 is TGTGCCAGTGAACCGGACAGGGTGACTGAAGCTTTCTTT. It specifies CASEPDRVTEAFF. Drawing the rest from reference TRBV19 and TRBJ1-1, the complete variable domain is DGGITQSPKYLFRKEGQNVTLSCEQNLNHDAMYWYRQDPGQGLRLIYYSQIVNDFQKGDIAEGYSVSREKKESFPLTVTSAQKNPTAFYLCASEPDRVTEAFFGQGTRLTVV.

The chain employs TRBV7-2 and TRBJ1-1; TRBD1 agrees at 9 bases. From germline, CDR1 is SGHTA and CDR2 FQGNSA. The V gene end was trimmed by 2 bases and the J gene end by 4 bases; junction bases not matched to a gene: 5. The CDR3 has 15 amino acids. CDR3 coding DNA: TGTGCCAGCAGCTTAACTATGGGACAGGGCACTGAAGCTTTCTTT. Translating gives CASSLTMGQGTEAFF.

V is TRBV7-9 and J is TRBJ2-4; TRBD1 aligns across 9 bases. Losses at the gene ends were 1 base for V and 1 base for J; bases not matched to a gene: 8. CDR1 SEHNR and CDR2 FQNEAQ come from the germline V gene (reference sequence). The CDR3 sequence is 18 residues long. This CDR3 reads CASSLGTGQGSAKNIQYF. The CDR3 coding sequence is TGTGCCAGCAGCTTAGGGACAGGACAGGGGTCGGCCAAAAACATTCAGTACTTC.

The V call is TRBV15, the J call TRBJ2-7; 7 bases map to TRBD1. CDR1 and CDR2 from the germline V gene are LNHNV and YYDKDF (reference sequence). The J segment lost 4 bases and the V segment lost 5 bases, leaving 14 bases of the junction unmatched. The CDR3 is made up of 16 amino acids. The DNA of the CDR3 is TGTGCCACCAGCTCGCGCACCGGGACAGCGCCGTACGAGCAGTACTTC. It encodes CATSSRTGTAPYEQYF. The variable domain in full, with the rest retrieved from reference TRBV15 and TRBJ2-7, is DAMVIQNPRYQVTQFGKPVTLSCSQTLNHNVMYWYQQKSSQAPKLLFHYYDKDFNNEADTPDNFQSRRPNTSFCFLDIRSPGLGDTAMYLCATSSRTGTAPYEQYFGPGTRLTVT.

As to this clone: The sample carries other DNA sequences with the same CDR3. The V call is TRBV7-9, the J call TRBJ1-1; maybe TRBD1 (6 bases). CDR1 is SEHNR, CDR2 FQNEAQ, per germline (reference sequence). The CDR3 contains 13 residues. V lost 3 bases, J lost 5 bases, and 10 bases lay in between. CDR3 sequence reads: CASSFQGRTEAFF. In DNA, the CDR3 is TGTGCCAGCAGCTTTCAGGGGCGAACTGAAGCTTTCTTT. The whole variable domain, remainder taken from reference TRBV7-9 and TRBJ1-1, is DTGVSQNPRHKITKRGQNVTFRCDPISEHNRLYWYRQTLGQGPEFLTYFQNEAQLEKSRLLSDRFSAERPKGSFSTLEIQRTEQGDSAMYLCASSFQGRTEAFFGQGTRLTVV.

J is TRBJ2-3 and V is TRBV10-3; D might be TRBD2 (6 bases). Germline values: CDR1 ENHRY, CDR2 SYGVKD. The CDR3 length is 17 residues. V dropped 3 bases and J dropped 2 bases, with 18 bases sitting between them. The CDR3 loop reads CAISDAGGEAFTDTQYF. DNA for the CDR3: TGTGCCATCAGTGATGCAGGTGGGGAGGCCTTCACAGATACGCAGTATTTT.

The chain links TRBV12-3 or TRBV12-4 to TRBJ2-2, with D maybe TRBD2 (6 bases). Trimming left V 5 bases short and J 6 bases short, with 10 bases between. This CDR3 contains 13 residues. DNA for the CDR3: TGTGCCAGCAGTACCGGGACTTCCGGGGAGCTGTTTTTT. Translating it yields CASSTGTSGELFF.

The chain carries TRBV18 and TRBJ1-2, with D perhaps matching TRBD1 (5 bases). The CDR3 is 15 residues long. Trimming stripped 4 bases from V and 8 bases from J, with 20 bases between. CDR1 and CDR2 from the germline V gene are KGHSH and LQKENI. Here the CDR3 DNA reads TGTGCCAGCTCACAAACCGGACAAACGGATTGGGGCTACACCTTC. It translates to CASSQTGQTDWGYTF.